This entry lists 10 T cell receptor beta chains sequenced from one sample in a study of tumor-infiltrating lymphocytes in primary liver carcinoma. Co-extraction of both nucleic acids (RNA and DNA) used about 20-33 mg of unsorted bulk tissue. Production of TCR beta cDNA used approximately 480 ng total RNA together with a constant-region primer. For TCR beta, libraries were produced by three nested multiplex PCR rounds using slightly modified ARM-PCR. In the first two PCR rounds, TRBV1-TRBV30 forward primers were paired with a C-beta reverse primer, and each round lasted nine to ten cycles. TCRdb called the multiplex PCR reads again in MiXCR, with one record for every CDR3 protein. The profile shows about 120,000 distinct CDR3 sequences, around 65% of them singletons. The sequenced material came from tumor-adjacent normal liver tissue. The receptors derive from a woman in her sixties or seventies with primary liver carcinoma and hepatitis B virus infection.

This clonotype has ten or more counts. The chain combines TRBV28 with TRBJ2-7; 7 bases align to TRBD1. Germline V gene sequence: CDR1 MDHEN, CDR2 SYDVKM. The V gene end was trimmed by 5 bases and the J gene end by 3 bases; junction bases not matched to a gene: 10. This CDR3 is built from 15 residues. The CDR3 region has the DNA TGTGCCAGCAGTCCGGTAGGGACAGAACTCTACGAGCAGTACTTC. This sequence encodes CASSPVGTELYEQYF.

As to this clonotype: An end of the junction does not agree with germline; a read error may underlie this. The V and J genes are TRBV11-2 and TRBJ1-2, with no clear D. Germline-derived CDR1 and CDR2 are SGHAT and FQNNGV. The CDR3 loop spans 14 amino acids. In DNA, the CDR3 is TGTGCCAGCAGCTTAGAGACATGCGGTTATGGATACACCTTC. Translated, it gives CASSLETCGYGYTF.

A note on this clonotype: A much larger clone differs by one base, so this may be a read error. V and J are TRBV5-1 and TRBJ1-2; 8 bases agree with TRBD1. Germline lookup yields CDR1 SGHRS and CDR2 YFSETQ. The CDR3 is 16 residues long. The CDR3 region is CGSSWGTGPTAFGYTF. For the CDR3, the DNA is TGCGGCAGCAGCTGGGGGACAGGCCCGACCGCCTTTGGCTACACCTTC.

Turning to this clonotype: The CDR3 does not close with the conserved phenylalanine or tryptophan, likely indicating a read error. The V and J genes are TRBV29-1 and TRBJ1-2, with TRBD1 matching over 7 bases. Germline loops: CDR1 SQVTM, CDR2 ANQGSEA. V dropped 5 bases and J dropped 2; count of bases not matched to a gene: 5. The CDR3 runs 13 residues. Written as DNA, the CDR3 is TGCAGCGTTTGGACAGGAGAGAACTATGGCTACACCATC. Translation gives CSVWTGENYGYTI.

Note on this clonotype: The conserved phenylalanine or tryptophan is not found at the CDR3 terminus, so this likely reflects a read error. This chain uses TRBV12-3 or TRBV12-4 with TRBJ2-5; D is unresolved. The germline V and J ends were trimmed by 4 bases and 10 bases, with 10 bases remaining between them. The CDR3 contains 11 residues. This chain's CDR3 is CASSSARDQYL. The CDR3 DNA is TGTGCCAGCAGTTCCGCAAGGGACCAGTACCTC.

The V and J genes are TRBV28 and TRBJ2-5; 12 positions match TRBD1. V trimming: 5 bases; J trimming: 5 bases; junction bases outside the gene matches: 9. Per germline, CDR1 MDHEN and CDR2 SYDVKM. The CDR3 has 16 amino acids. Written as DNA, the CDR3 is TGTGCCAGCAGTCCAAGGGACAGGGGGCGCATTGAGACCCAGTACTTC. This translates into CASSPRDRGRIETQYF.

Note on this clonotype: Given the absence of the conserved phenylalanine or tryptophan at the CDR3 end, a read error is likely. The V and J genes are TRBV11-2 and TRBJ1-6, with TRBD1 as a possible D gene (5 bases). The CDR3 totals 15 residues. The V gene's germline CDR1 is SGHAT and CDR2 FQNNGV. The CDR3 sequence: CASSLETGGNTPLHY. CDR3 sequence (DNA): TGTGCCAGCAGTTTAGAAACAGGAGGCAATACACCCCTCCACTAT.

The gene calls are TRBV5-4 and TRBJ2-7, with 8 positions matching TRBD2. This CDR3 is built from 14 residues. With V trimmed by 6 bases and J by 3 bases, 8 bases remained unmatched. The V gene's germline CDR1 is SGHNT and CDR2 YYREEE (reference sequence). The DNA of the CDR3 is TGTGCCAGCATCTCGGGGACTAGAAGCTACGAGCAGTACTTC. Translating gives CASISGTRSYEQYF.

Concerning this clonotype itself: One junction end disagrees with the germline gene, perhaps due to a read error. The chain is built from TRBV6-4 and TRBJ2-3; 8 bases are shared with TRBD2. This CDR3 region has 16 residues. Germline V gene sequence: CDR1 MRHNA, CDR2 SNTAGT. As DNA, the CDR3 is TGTGCCAGCAATGAGTCTAGCGGGTCTAGCACAAATACGCAGTATTTT. Translating gives CASNESSGSSTNTQYF.

Concerning this clonotype: A much larger clonotype is one base distant, so this may be a read error. CDR3 DNA: TGTGCCAGCAACGGCATCCGCCAGGGTGGTGAAAAACTGTTTTTT. This translates into CASNGIRQGGEKLFF. V is TRBV28 and J is TRBJ1-4, with D possibly matching TRBD1 (5 bases). This CDR3 is 15 amino acids long. Trimming pared 7 bases from V and 7 bases from J, leaving 19 bases between. In germline, CDR1 is MDHEN, CDR2 SYDVKM.